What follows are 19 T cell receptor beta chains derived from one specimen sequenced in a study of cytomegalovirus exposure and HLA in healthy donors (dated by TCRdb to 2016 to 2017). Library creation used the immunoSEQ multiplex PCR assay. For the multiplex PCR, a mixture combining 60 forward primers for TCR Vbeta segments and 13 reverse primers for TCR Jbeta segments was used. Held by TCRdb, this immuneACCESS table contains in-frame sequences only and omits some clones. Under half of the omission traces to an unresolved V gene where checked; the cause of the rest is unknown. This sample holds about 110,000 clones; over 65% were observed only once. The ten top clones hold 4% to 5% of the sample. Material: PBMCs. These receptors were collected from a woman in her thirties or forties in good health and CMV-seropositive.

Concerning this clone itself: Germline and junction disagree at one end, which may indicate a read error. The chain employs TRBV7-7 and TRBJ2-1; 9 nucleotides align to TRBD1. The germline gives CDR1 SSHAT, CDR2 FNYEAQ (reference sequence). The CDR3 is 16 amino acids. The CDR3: CASSLNPGQGYNEQFF. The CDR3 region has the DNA TGTGCTAGCAGCTTAAATCCGGGACAGGGATACAATGAGCAGTTCTTC.

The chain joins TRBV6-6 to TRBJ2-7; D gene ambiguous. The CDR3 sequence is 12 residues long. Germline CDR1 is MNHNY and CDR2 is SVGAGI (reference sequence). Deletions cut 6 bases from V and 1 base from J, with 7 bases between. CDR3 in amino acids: CASSPPSYEQYF. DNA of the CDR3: TGTGCCAGCAGCCCCCCATCCTACGAGCAGTACTTC.

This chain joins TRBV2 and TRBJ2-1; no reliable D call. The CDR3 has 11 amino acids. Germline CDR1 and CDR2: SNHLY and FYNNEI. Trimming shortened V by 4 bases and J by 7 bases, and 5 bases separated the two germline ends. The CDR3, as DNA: TGTGCCAGCAGTGCTGCGAATGAGCAGTTCTTC. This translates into CASSAANEQFF.

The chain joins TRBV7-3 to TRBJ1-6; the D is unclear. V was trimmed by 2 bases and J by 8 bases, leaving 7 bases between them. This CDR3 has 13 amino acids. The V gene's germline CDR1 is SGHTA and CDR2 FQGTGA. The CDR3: CASSLEGYSPLHF. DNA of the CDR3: TGTGCCAGCAGCTTAGAGGGTTATTCACCCCTCCACTTT.

CDR3 residues: CATSLQGVNGYTF. The CDR3 nucleotides are TGTGCCACCAGCCTCCAGGGGGTCAATGGCTACACCTTC. The chain recombines TRBV15 with TRBJ1-2, with TRBD1 matching 7 bases. The germline gives CDR1 LNHNV, CDR2 YYDKDF (reference sequence). Trimming took 5 bases from V and 6 from J; bases not matched to a gene: 6. The CDR3 spans 13 residues. Combining the CDR3 with reference TRBV15 and TRBJ1-2 gives the whole variable domain DAMVIQNPRYQVTQFGKPVTLSCSQTLNHNVMYWYQQKSSQAPKLLFHYYDKDFNNEADTPDNFQSRRPNTSFCFLDIRSPGLGDTAMYLCATSLQGVNGYTFGSGTRLTVV.

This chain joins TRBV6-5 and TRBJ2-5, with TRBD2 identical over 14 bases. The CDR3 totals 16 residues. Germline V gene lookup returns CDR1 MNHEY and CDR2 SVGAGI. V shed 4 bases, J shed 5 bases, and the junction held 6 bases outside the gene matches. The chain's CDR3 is CASSWPGTSGSETQYF. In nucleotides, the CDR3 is TGTGCCAGCAGTTGGCCCGGGACTAGCGGGAGTGAGACCCAGTACTTC.

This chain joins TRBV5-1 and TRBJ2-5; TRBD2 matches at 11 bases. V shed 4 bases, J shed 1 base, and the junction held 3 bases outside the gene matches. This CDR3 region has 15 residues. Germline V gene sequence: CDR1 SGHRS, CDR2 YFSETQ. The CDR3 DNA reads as TGCGCCAGCAGCGCAACTAGCGGGGGCCAAGAGACCCAGTACTTC. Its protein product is CASSATSGGQETQYF. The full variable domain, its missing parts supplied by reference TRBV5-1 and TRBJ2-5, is KAGVTQTPRYLIKTRGQQVTLSCSPISGHRSVSWYQQTPGQGLQFLFEYFSETQRNKGNFPGRFSGRQFSNSRSEMNVSTLELGDSALYLCASSATSGGQETQYFGPGTRLLVL.

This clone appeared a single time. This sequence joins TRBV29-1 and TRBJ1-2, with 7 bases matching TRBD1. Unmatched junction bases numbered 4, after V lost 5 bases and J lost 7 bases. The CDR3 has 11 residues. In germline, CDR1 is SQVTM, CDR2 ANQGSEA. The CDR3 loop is CSVRPGGGYTF. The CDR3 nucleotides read TGCAGCGTTAGGCCAGGGGGTGGCTACACCTTC.

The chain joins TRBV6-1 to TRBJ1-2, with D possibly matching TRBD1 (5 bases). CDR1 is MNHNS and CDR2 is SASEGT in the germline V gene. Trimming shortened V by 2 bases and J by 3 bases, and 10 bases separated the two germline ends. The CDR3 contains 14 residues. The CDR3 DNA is TGTGCCAGCAGTGAAACGGGAGGGGACTATGGCTACACCTTC. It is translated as CASSETGGDYGYTF.

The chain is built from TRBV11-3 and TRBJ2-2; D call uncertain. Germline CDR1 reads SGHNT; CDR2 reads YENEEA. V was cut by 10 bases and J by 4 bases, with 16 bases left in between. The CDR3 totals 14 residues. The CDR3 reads CATREFVGTGELFF. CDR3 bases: TGTGCCACCCGAGAGTTTGTTGGCACCGGGGAGCTGTTTTTT.

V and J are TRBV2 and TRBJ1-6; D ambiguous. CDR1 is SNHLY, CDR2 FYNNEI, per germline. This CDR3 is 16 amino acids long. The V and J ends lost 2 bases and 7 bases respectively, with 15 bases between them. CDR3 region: CASSEILLGGNSPLHF. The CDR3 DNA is TGTGCCAGCAGTGAAATCCTTTTAGGAGGGAATTCACCCCTCCACTTT.

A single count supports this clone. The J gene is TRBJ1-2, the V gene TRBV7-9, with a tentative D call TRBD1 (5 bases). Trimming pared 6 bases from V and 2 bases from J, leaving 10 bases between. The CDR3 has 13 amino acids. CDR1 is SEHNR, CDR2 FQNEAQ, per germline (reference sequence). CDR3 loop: CASSSTVNYGYTF. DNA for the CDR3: TGTGCCAGCAGTTCGACAGTAAACTATGGCTACACCTTC.

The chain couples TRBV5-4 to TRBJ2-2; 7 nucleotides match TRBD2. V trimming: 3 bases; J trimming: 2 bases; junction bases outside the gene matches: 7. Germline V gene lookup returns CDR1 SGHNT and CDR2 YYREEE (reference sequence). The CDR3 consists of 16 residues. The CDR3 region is CASSWGGRRNTGELFF. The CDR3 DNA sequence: TGTGCCAGCAGCTGGGGGGGACGAAGAAACACCGGGGAGCTGTTTTTT.

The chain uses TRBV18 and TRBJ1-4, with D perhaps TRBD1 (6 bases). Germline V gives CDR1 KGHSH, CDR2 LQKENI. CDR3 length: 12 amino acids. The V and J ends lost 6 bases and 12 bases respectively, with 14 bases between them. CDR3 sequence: CASSNQGYQLFF. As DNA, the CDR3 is TGTGCCAGCTCTAACCAGGGGTACCAACTGTTTTTT. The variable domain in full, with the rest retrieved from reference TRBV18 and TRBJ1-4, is NAGVMQNPRHLVRRRGQEARLRCSPMKGHSHVYWYRQLPEEGLKFMVYLQKENIIDESGMPKERFSAEFPKEGPSILRIQQVVRGDSAAYFCASSNQGYQLFFGSGTQLSVL.

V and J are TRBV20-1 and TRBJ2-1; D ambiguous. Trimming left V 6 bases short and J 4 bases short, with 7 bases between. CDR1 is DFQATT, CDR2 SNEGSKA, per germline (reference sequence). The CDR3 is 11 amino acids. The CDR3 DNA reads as TGCAGTGCGCTATTGTACAATGAGCAGTTCTTC. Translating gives CSALLYNEQFF.

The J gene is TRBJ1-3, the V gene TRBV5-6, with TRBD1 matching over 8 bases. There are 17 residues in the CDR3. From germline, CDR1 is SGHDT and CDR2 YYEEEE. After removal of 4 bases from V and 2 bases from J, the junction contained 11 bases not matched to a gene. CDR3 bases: TGTGCCAGCAGCCCGCGCGGACAGGGTGTAGCTGGAAACACCATATATTTT. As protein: CASSPRGQGVAGNTIYF.

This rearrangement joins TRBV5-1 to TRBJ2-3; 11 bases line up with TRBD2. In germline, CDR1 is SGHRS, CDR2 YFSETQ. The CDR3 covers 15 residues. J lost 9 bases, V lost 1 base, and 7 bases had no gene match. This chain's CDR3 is CASSLSSGRIVTQYF. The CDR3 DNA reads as TGCGCCAGCAGCTTGTCTAGCGGGAGGATCGTCACGCAGTATTTT. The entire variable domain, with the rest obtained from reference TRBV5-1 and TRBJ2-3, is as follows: KAGVTQTPRYLIKTRGQQVTLSCSPISGHRSVSWYQQTPGQGLQFLFEYFSETQRNKGNFPGRFSGRQFSNSRSEMNVSTLELGDSALYLCASSLSSGRIVTQYFGPGTRLTVL.

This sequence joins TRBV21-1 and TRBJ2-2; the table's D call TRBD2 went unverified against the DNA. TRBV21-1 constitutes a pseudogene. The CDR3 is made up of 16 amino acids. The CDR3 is CASRFPGRRSTGELFF. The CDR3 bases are TGTGCCAGCAGATTCCCCGGTCGCCGGAGCACCGGGGAGCTGTTTTTT.

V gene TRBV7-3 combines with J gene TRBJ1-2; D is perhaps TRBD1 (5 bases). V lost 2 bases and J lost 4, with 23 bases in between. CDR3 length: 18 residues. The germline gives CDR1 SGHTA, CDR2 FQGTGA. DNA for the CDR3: TGTGCCAGCAGCTTAGACTTGGCCTATGGGGCCAAGGGCTATGGCTACACCTTC. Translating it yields CASSLDLAYGAKGYGYTF.